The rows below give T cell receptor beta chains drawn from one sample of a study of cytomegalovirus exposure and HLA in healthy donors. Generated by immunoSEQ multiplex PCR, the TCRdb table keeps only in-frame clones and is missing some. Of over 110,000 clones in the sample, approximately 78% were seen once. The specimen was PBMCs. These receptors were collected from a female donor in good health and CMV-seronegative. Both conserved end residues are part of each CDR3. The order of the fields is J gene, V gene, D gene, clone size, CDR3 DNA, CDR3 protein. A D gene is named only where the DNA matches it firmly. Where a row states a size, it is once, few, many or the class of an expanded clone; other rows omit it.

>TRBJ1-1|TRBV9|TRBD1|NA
TGTGCCAGCAGCGTAAGCCCCCAGGGGGCAGCTTTCTTT
CASSVSPQGAAFF
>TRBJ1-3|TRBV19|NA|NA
TGTGCCAGTATGGACAGAGGACTGCGAAACACCATATATTTT
CASMDRGLRNTIYF
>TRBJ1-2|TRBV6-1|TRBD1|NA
TGTGCCAGCAGTCCCGGGACAGGCAACTATGGCTACCCCTTC
CASSPGTGNYGYPF
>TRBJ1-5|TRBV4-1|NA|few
TGCGCCAGCAGCCAAGTCCCGACTAGTGTCAATCAGCCCCAGCATTTT
CASSQVPTSVNQPQHF
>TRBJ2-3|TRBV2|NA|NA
TGTGCCAGCAAGGGAAGGGGGACAGATACGCAGTATTTT
CASKGRGTDTQYF
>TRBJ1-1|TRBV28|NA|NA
TGTGCCAGCAGTTTATCCGGGGAGGCGTATGGAGCTTTCTTT
CASSLSGEAYGAFF
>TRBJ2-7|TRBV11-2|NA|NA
TGTGCCACCGCCGAACCATGGGAGACCTACGAGCAGTACTTC
CATAEPWETYEQYF
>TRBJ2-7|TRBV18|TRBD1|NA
TGTGCCAGCTCACCTGGACAGGGCAACAACGAGCAGTACTTC
CASSPGQGNNEQYF
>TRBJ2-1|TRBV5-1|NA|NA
TGCGCCAGCAGCTTGAACCGCGGCTCCTACAATGAGCAGTTCTTC
CASSLNRGSYNEQFF
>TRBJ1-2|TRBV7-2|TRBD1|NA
TGTGCCAGCAGCTCACAGGGGGCACAAGATGGCTACACCTTC
CASSSQGAQDGYTF
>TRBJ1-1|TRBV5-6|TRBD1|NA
TGTGCCAGCAGTCCCGGGACAGGGAGTTCGGACACTGAAGCTTTCTTT
CASSPGTGSSDTEAFF
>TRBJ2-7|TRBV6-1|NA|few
TGTGCCAGCAGTGACGCTCAGGGTTACGAGCAGTACTTC
CASSDAQGYEQYF
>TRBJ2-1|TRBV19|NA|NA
TGTGCCAGTAGCCTGAGGGGGTCGGGAAATGAGCAGTTCTTC
CASSLRGSGNEQFF
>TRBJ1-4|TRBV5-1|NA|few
TGCGCCAGCAGCTTCCCAGGGGAAAAACTGTTTTTT
CASSFPGEKLFF
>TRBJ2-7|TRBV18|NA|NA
TGTGCCAGTTCCTCAGGTCCACAGGGCCCCATATACGAGCAGTACTTC
CASSSGPQGPIYEQYF
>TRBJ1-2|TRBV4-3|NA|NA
TGCGCCAGCAGCCAAGACAGGGGTAACTATGGCTACACCTTC
CASSQDRGNYGYTF
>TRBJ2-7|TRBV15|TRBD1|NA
TGTGCCACCAGCAGAGATGACAGGGTAGACGAGCAGTACTTC
CATSRDDRVDEQYF
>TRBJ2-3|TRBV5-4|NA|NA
TGTGCCAGCAGCTTGGGTGGACAGAGTACAGATACGCAGTATTTT
CASSLGGQSTDTQYF
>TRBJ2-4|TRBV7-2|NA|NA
TGTGCCAGCAGCCCACAGGGCCGAGCCAAAAACATTCAGTACTTC
CASSPQGRAKNIQYF
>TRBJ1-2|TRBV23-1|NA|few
TGCGCCAGCAGTCAATTGGAGGTTCTGGGGGGCTACACCTTC
CASSQLEVLGGYTF
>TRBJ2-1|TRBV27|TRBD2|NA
TGTGCCAGCAGGTTCTCTTTAGCGGGGGCCTACAATGAGCAGTTCTTC
CASRFSLAGAYNEQFF
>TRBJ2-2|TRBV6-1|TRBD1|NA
TGTGCCAGCAGCGTCGGACAGGGCGGCGGGGAGCTGTTTTTT
CASSVGQGGGELFF